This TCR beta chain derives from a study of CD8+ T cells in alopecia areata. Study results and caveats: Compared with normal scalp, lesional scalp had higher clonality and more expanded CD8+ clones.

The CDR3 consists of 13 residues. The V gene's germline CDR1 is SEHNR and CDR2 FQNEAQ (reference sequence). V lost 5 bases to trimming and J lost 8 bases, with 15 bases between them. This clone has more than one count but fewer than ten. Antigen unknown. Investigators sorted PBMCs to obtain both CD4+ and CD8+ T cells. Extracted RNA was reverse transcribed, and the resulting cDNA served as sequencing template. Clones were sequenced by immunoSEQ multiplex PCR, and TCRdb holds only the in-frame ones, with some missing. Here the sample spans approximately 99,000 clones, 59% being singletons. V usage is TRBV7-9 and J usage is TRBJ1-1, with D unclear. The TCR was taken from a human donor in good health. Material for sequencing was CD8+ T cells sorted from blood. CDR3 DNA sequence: TGTGCCAGCAGCCCACTGGGGAAGCCGGAAGCTTTCTTT. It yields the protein CASSPLGKPEAFF. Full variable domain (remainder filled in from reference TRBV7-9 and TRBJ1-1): DTGVSQNPRHKITKRGQNVTFRCDPISEHNRLYWYRQTLGQGPEFLTYFQNEAQLEKSRLLSDRFSAERPKGSFSTLEIQRTEQGDSAMYLCASSPLGKPEAFFGQGTRLTVV.